The T cell receptor (beta chain) described here comes from a study of Ad26.COV2.S vaccination and SARS-CoV-2 variants. Turning to the study itself: Intramuscular Ad26.COV2.S at 5x10^10 or 1x10^11 viral particles. Overall study results and limits: Vaccine recipients had higher spike-specific TCR breadth than placebo recipients.

J gave up 1 base and V 0 bases, and 5 bases lay outside the gene matches. Germline loops: CDR1 PRHDT, CDR2 FYEKMQ (reference sequence). This CDR3 has 16 residues. This sample's treatment: around 19 received Ad26.COV2.S at low or high dose, single or two shots; 5 received placebo; per-sample allocation not given. Repertoires come from day 63 after the first vaccine or placebo injection. Cohort 1b enrolled adults aged 18-55 years in Boston. An Ad26 vector expressing Wuhan-strain SARS-CoV-2 spike constituted the vaccine. TCRdb keeps only in-frame clones here, not all; method: immunoSEQ multiplex PCR. This sample has hundreds of thousands of clones, with 89% found just once. Details on this clone: Antigen specificity is unknown.

This clonotype originated in a person between 18 and 59 years old who received the Ad26.COV2.S COVID-19 vaccine or a placebo. Source: peripheral blood, taken in a trial of Ad26.COV2.S vaccine versus placebo. V gene TRBV13 combines with J gene TRBJ1-1; TRBD1 matches 7 bases. The CDR3 DNA reads as TGTGCCAGCAGCTTAGGGCCCGGGACAGAGAACACTGAAGCTTTCTTT. Translated: CASSLGPGTENTEAFF. Together with reference TRBV13 and TRBJ1-1, the CDR3 gives the full variable domain: AAGVIQSPRHLIKEKRETATLKCYPIPRHDTVYWYQQGPGQDPQFLISFYEKMQSDKGSIPDRFSAQQFSDYHSELNMSSLELGDSALYFCASSLGPGTENTEAFFGQGTRLTVV.